The 27 T cell receptor beta chains below were found in one sample sequenced in a study of blood T cell repertoires in COVID-19. Assay: immunoSEQ multiplex PCR; the TCRdb copy retains only in-frame clones and omits some. The sample holds roughly 250,000 clones; about 87% are singletons and the top ten take more than 0.95%. The sequenced material came from PBMCs or T cells enriched from blood (not recorded which). The receptors here all came from a middle-aged woman with acute COVID-19.

V usage is TRBV19 and J usage is TRBJ1-4, with D tentatively TRBD1 (5 bases). The CDR3 is made up of 17 amino acids. Germline-derived CDR1 and CDR2 are LNHDA and SQIVND (reference sequence). Trimming removed 4 bases from V and 3 bases from J, with 18 bases in between. CDR3 region: CASSTPRRGSANEKLFF. As DNA, the CDR3 is TGTGCCAGTAGTACCCCCCGAAGGGGCTCGGCTAATGAAAAACTGTTTTTT.

J is TRBJ1-5 and V is TRBV5-4; 10 bases map to TRBD1. After removal of 4 bases from V and 7 bases from J, the junction contained 8 bases not matched to a gene. The germline CDR1 and CDR2 sequences are SGHNT and YYREEE (reference sequence). This CDR3 is 15 amino acids long. The CDR3 here is CASSPGQGIGQPQHF. The CDR3 coding sequence is TGTGCCAGCAGCCCGGGACAGGGGATAGGGCAGCCCCAGCATTTT.

This clone was seen once. This chain links TRBV5-1 with TRBJ1-2; 8 bases align to TRBD1. The CDR3 length is 14 residues. Unmatched junction bases numbered 4, after V lost 2 bases and J lost 4 bases. Germline V gene data show CDR1 as SGHRS and CDR2 as YFSETQ. The CDR3 spells CASSFTGGLYGYTF. The CDR3 nucleotides are TGCGCCAGCAGCTTTACAGGGGGTCTCTATGGCTACACCTTC.

The rearrangement joins TRBV29-1 to TRBJ1-4, with D perhaps matching TRBD1 (5 bases). V was cut by 6 bases and J by 5 bases, with 25 bases left in between. CDR1 and CDR2 (germline): SQVTM, ANQGSEA. This CDR3 comprises 17 residues. DNA of the CDR3: TGCAGCGTATCCCCCGGCCAGGGTACGGGGGGGAATGAAAAACTGTTTTTT. It is translated as CSVSPGQGTGGNEKLFF.

The chain employs TRBV18 and TRBJ1-3; 8 bases are a match to TRBD1. This CDR3 spans 16 amino acids. Germline values: CDR1 KGHSH, CDR2 LQKENI. V trimming: 2 bases; J trimming: 2 bases; junction bases outside the gene matches: 5. The CDR3 DNA sequence: TGTGCCAGCTCACCAGACAGGGGAAGAACTGGAAACACCATATATTTT. Encoded protein: CASSPDRGRTGNTIYF. The variable domain in full, with the rest retrieved from reference TRBV18 and TRBJ1-3, is NAGVMQNPRHLVRRRGQEARLRCSPMKGHSHVYWYRQLPEEGLKFMVYLQKENIIDESGMPKERFSAEFPKEGPSILRIQQVVRGDSAAYFCASSPDRGRTGNTIYFGEGSWLTVV.

The chain links TRBV28 to TRBJ2-1; TRBD1 might be the D (5 bases). The CDR3 contains 15 residues. Germline CDR1 MDHEN, CDR2 SYDVKM. Trimming cost V 3 bases and J 7 bases, with 16 bases left between them. Here the CDR3 reads CASSFRWQGENEQFF. The DNA of the CDR3 is TGTGCCAGCAGTTTTAGGTGGCAGGGTGAAAATGAGCAGTTCTTC.

The chain combines TRBV5-4 with TRBJ2-1; TRBD1 matches 7 bases. Germline V gene sequence: CDR1 SGHNT, CDR2 YYREEE (reference sequence). This CDR3 is 13 amino acids long. V lost 4 bases and J lost 8; bases outside the gene matches: 6. This CDR3 reads CASSPRGPDEQFF. CDR3 nucleotide sequence: TGTGCCAGCAGCCCGAGGGGGCCCGATGAGCAGTTCTTC.

Here the CDR3 DNA reads TGCGCCAGCAGCGCCTGGGGGGAGAACACTGAAGCTTTCTTT. It translates to CASSAWGENTEAFF. J is TRBJ1-1 and V is TRBV5-1; maybe TRBD1 (5 bases). Germline values: CDR1 SGHRS, CDR2 YFSETQ. This CDR3 has 14 amino acids. Trimming pared 4 bases from V and 1 base from J, leaving 11 bases between.

The chain couples TRBV5-6 to TRBJ2-7; 8 bases are a match to TRBD1. CDR1 is SGHDT, CDR2 YYEEEE, per germline. Germline trimming cut 4 bases from V and 12 bases from J; bases unmatched to any gene: 18. This CDR3 is 15 amino acids long. The DNA of the CDR3 is TGTGCCAGCAGCCACCCAGGACAGGGTCTTAAATATCGGTACTTC. This translates into CASSHPGQGLKYRYF.

The chain combines TRBV28 with TRBJ2-7, with 8 nucleotides matching TRBD2. The CDR3 has 14 amino acids. CDR1 and CDR2 (germline): MDHEN, SYDVKM. With 5 bases clipped from V and 2 bases from J, the junction kept 5 bases outside the gene matches. The DNA for the CDR3 is TGTGCCAGCAGTCCAATGGGACTAGCCTACGAGCAGTACTTC. Protein product: CASSPMGLAYEQYF.

The gene calls are TRBV5-4 and TRBJ2-7; 9 positions match TRBD1. Per germline, CDR1 SGHNT and CDR2 YYREEE (reference sequence). J lost 1 base, V lost 0 bases, and 11 bases had no gene match. CDR3 length: 18 amino acids. This CDR3 reads CASSLGANRGQMSYEQYF. The CDR3 DNA reads as TGTGCCAGCAGCTTGGGGGCTAACAGGGGGCAGATGTCCTACGAGCAGTACTTC.

In regard to this clone: This CDR3 is also generated by other DNA sequences in the sample. This chain connects TRBV28 to TRBJ2-1, with D hard to call. V gave up 1 base and J gave up 3 bases, with 4 bases separating them. CDR3 length: 13 amino acids. The germline gives CDR1 MDHEN, CDR2 SYDVKM. In DNA form, the CDR3 reads TGTGCCAGCAGTTTATCCGGCTACAATGAGCAGTTCTTC. This sequence encodes CASSLSGYNEQFF.

V is TRBV19 and J is TRBJ2-1; D possibly corresponds to TRBD1 (5 bases). Trimming removed 5 bases at V and 5 bases at J, with 10 bases between. Per germline, CDR1 LNHDA and CDR2 SQIVND (reference sequence). The CDR3 runs to 13 residues. CDR3 nucleotide sequence: TGTGCCAGTAGTCTGACAGAGAACAATGAGCAGTTCTTC. This gives the protein CASSLTENNEQFF.

The chain has TRBV11-3 and TRBJ2-1; the match to TRBD2 covers 12 bases. Germline values: CDR1 SGHNT, CDR2 YENEEA. The V and J ends lost 3 bases and 12 bases, in that order; junction bases with no gene match: 0. This CDR3 contains 12 residues. The CDR3 DNA reads TGTGCCAGCAGCTTGGGACTAGCGGGGCAGTTCTTC. This codes for CASSLGLAGQFF.

This clone was observed once. The rearrangement links TRBV9 to TRBJ2-2; 10 nucleotides align to TRBD1. The CDR3 contains 16 residues. CDR1 and CDR2 (germline): SGDLS, YYNGEE. V was clipped by 2 bases and J by 5 bases; unmatched bases: 6. CDR3 nucleotide sequence: TGTGCCAGCAGCGTCACGACAGGGGGCCAAACCGGGGAGCTGTTTTTT. It encodes CASSVTTGGQTGELFF.

V is TRBV4-2 and J is TRBJ2-2; D is possibly TRBD2 (6 bases). Germline loops: CDR1 LGHNA, CDR2 YNFKEQ. The CDR3 spans 17 residues. Trimming removed 0 bases from V and 3 bases from J, with 14 bases in between. CDR3 in amino acids: CASSQETAGPDTGELFF. CDR3 bases: TGTGCCAGCAGCCAAGAGACGGCGGGACCAGACACCGGGGAGCTGTTTTTT.

The CDR3 DNA reads TGTGCCAGCAGCTTCGACAGTAGCTCCTACAATGAGCAGTTCTTC. Its protein is CASSFDSSSYNEQFF. The chain is built from TRBV7-3 and TRBJ2-1; D possibly corresponds to TRBD1 (5 bases). CDR1 SGHTA and CDR2 FQGTGA come from the germline V gene. V gave up 3 bases and J gave up 0 bases, with 9 bases separating them. The CDR3 runs 15 residues.

This clone was picked up one time. The V and J genes are TRBV12-5 and TRBJ1-2, with a possible D match to TRBD1 (6 bases). With 4 bases removed from V and 8 bases from J, the gap between germline ends came to 14 bases. Germline CDR1 is LGHNT and CDR2 is FRNRAP. The CDR3 has 13 residues. The CDR3 DNA reads as TGTGCTAGTGGTTCGTCACAGGGCGGCGGCTACACCTTC. It encodes CASGSSQGGGYTF.

The chain couples TRBV19 to TRBJ2-1; 7 nucleotides line up with TRBD2. Germline V lookup: CDR1 LNHDA, CDR2 SQIVND (reference sequence). The CDR3 extends over 16 amino acids. V dropped 4 bases and J dropped 0; count of bases not matched to a gene: 6. The CDR3 region has the DNA TGTGCCAGTAGTACCGGGACTATAAGCTCCTACAATGAGCAGTTCTTC. Translated, it gives CASSTGTISSYNEQFF.

This chain links TRBV4-3 with TRBJ1-2; 9 positions match TRBD1. The V gene's germline CDR1 is LGHNA and CDR2 YSLEER. Trimming cost V 0 bases and J 4 bases; bases outside gene matches: 12. This CDR3 has 18 amino acids. The DNA of the CDR3 is TGCGCCAGCAGCCAAGATCTGGGACAGGGTATAGCTACCTATGGCTACACCTTC. Its translation is CASSQDLGQGIATYGYTF.

The J gene is TRBJ2-2, the V gene TRBV27, with 9 bases lining up with TRBD2. V shed 0 bases, J shed 2 bases, and the junction held 10 bases outside the gene matches. CDR1 and CDR2 (germline): MNHEY, SMNVEV (reference sequence). The CDR3 is 19 residues long. The CDR3 reads CASSLSIAGGPVNTGELFF. For the CDR3, the DNA is TGTGCCAGCAGTTTATCAATTGCGGGAGGGCCAGTTAACACCGGGGAGCTGTTTTTT.

This clone was found many times. The rearrangement joins TRBV16 to TRBJ2-7; possible D gene TRBD1, 6 bases. CDR3 length: 13 residues. Between the trimmed V and J ends, which lost 4 bases and 3 bases, there was a span of 10 bases. Germline V gives CDR1 KGHSY, CDR2 FQNENV. Here the CDR3 reads CASSRDRLYEQYV. The DNA of the CDR3 is TGTGCCAGCAGCCGCGACAGGCTCTACGAGCAGTACGTC.

The genes are TRBV7-9 and TRBJ1-4, with TRBD1 identical over 10 bases. This CDR3 comprises 17 residues. Germline CDR1 SEHNR, CDR2 FQNEAQ (reference sequence). With V trimmed by 2 bases and J by 5 bases, 8 bases remained unmatched. The CDR3 spells CASSLTRVGQGNEKLFF. CDR3 nucleotide sequence: TGTGCCAGCAGCTTAACAAGGGTGGGACAGGGGAATGAAAAACTGTTTTTT.

This sequence joins TRBV9 and TRBJ2-1; D remains unclear. V lost 0 bases to trimming and J lost 5 bases, with 9 bases between them. The CDR3 has 14 amino acids. From germline, CDR1 is SGDLS and CDR2 YYNGEE. CDR3 region: CASSVASGHNEQFF. CDR3 sequence (DNA): TGTGCCAGCAGCGTAGCTAGTGGTCACAATGAGCAGTTCTTC.

This chain links TRBV7-9 with TRBJ1-5; no clear D gene. The length of the CDR3 is 14 residues. Germline V gives CDR1 SEHNR, CDR2 FQNEAQ (reference sequence). Trimming took 5 bases from V and 0 from J, leaving 8 bases between them. The CDR3, as DNA: TGTGCCAGCAGCCAAGGAGGTAGCAATCAGCCCCAGCATTTT. Translation: CASSQGGSNQPQHF.

V usage is TRBV4-1 and J usage is TRBJ1-2; D is possibly TRBD1 (5 bases). The CDR3 runs 13 residues. The germline V and J ends were trimmed by 3 bases and 13 bases, with 18 bases remaining between them. Germline V gene lookup returns CDR1 MGHRA and CDR2 YSYEKL. The CDR3 DNA reads as TGCGCCAGCAGCCAGTATGGGGCAGATGAGTGCACCTTC. This gives the protein CASSQYGADECTF.

V is TRBV2 and J is TRBJ2-1, with D possibly matching TRBD2 (5 bases). V shed 10 bases and J shed 0 bases, with 10 bases lying between them. In germline, CDR1 is SNHLY, CDR2 FYNNEI. This CDR3 is 13 amino acids long. The CDR3 sequence: CANRGSSYNEQFF. CDR3 coding DNA: TGTGCCAACCGGGGTAGCTCCTACAATGAGCAGTTCTTC.